Sequencing of this T cell receptor beta chain was carried out in a study of blood T cell repertoires in COVID-19. Study information: Acute and convalescent COVID-19 samples came from the United States, Italy and Spain. PBMCs, B-cell-depleted T cells, or T cells were the source of the cDNA or gDNA that made up the material.

Source study methods: Counts of nucleated cells, estimated from reference gene primer amplification, were obtained. Clones were sequenced by immunoSEQ multiplex PCR, and TCRdb holds only the in-frame ones, with some missing. Clonal size and the V and J genes are those of that table, whereas D and trimming came from the DNA. Seen here are about half a million clones, 70% to 90% observed once, and the top ten hold roughly 3.2%. Germline CDR1 reads LNHDA; CDR2 reads SQIVND (reference sequence). There are 13 residues in the CDR3. The V and J ends lost 3 bases and 8 bases, in that order; junction bases with no gene match: 4.

The chain has TRBV19 and TRBJ2-1, with 7 bases matching TRBD2. This TCR derives from a human donor in a cohort sampled during active COVID-19. The sequencing input was peripheral blood. CDR3 sequence (DNA): TGTGCCAGTAGTATTCGGGAGGTAGATGAGCAGTTCTTC. It specifies CASSIREVDEQFF.